Below, 26 T cell receptor beta chains from the same sample are listed, as sequenced in a study of technical replicates of blood from several donors. The repertoire was sequenced with immunoSEQ multiplex PCR; TCRdb's copy has only in-frame clones and lacks some. Altogether about 97,000 clones are present, 90% to 97% being singletons, with the ten largest covering 0.36%. The specimen sequenced was T cells isolated from PBMCs. The receptors come from a human donor in good health.

The rearrangement joins TRBV20-1 to TRBJ2-5, with D unresolved. Germline V CDR1 and CDR2: DFQATT, SNEGSKA (reference sequence). The CDR3 loop spans 11 amino acids. The germline V and J ends were trimmed by 6 bases and 2 bases, with 7 bases remaining between them. The CDR3 nucleotides are TGCAGTGCAGAGGTACAAGAGACCCAGTACTTC. It encodes CSAEVQETQYF.

V gene TRBV13 combines with J gene TRBJ2-1, with TRBD1 as a possible D gene (5 bases). Germline V gene lookup returns CDR1 PRHDT and CDR2 FYEKMQ (reference sequence). There are 16 residues in the CDR3. Trimming pared 3 bases from V and 8 bases from J, leaving 20 bases between. CDR3 sequence (DNA): TGTGCCAGCAGCTTTAGGACATACCCACGGGTGTATGAGCAGTTCTTC. Translated, it gives CASSFRTYPRVYEQFF.

V and J are TRBV14 and TRBJ2-1, with D maybe TRBD2 (6 bases). The CDR3 runs 14 residues. The germline CDR1 and CDR2 sequences are SGHDN and FVKESK. Trimming left V 4 bases short and J 4 bases short, with 11 bases between. In nucleotides, the CDR3 is TGTGCCAGCAGCCCCCAGGAGGGATACAATGAGCAGTTCTTC. It yields the protein CASSPQEGYNEQFF.

J is TRBJ2-2 and V is TRBV18; TRBD2 aligns across 13 bases. Looked up from germline, CDR1 is KGHSH and CDR2 is LQKENI. This CDR3 comprises 19 residues. V gave up 2 bases and J gave up 3 bases; unmatched junction bases: 9. Written as DNA, the CDR3 is TGTGCCAGCTCACCAACAACTAGCGGGAGGGCCGAGGACACCGGGGAGCTGTTTTTT. Amino acid sequence: CASSPTTSGRAEDTGELFF.

The J gene is TRBJ2-7, the V gene TRBV18; 16 bases match TRBD2. The CDR3 loop spans 18 amino acids. V shed 5 bases, J shed 5 bases, and the junction held 12 bases outside the gene matches. Germline CDR1 KGHSH, CDR2 LQKENI. CDR3: CASSSQPGLAGGPDEQYF. CDR3 DNA sequence: TGTGCCAGCTCATCGCAACCGGGACTAGCGGGAGGGCCCGACGAGCAGTACTTC. The variable domain in full, with the rest retrieved from reference TRBV18 and TRBJ2-7, is NAGVMQNPRHLVRRRGQEARLRCSPMKGHSHVYWYRQLPEEGLKFMVYLQKENIIDESGMPKERFSAEFPKEGPSILRIQQVVRGDSAAYFCASSSQPGLAGGPDEQYFGPGTRLTVT.

Only one count was recorded for this clone. This chain joins TRBV19 and TRBJ2-2; maybe TRBD2 (6 bases). Trimming cost V 6 bases and J 7 bases, with 18 bases left between them. In germline, CDR1 is LNHDA, CDR2 SQIVND (reference sequence). The CDR3 totals 15 residues. CDR3 sequence (DNA): TGTGCCAGTAGATCAGAACGGCCGGGGGTCGGGGAGCTGTTTTTT. Residues: CASRSERPGVGELFF.

The chain couples TRBV19 to TRBJ2-5, with TRBD2 identical over 9 bases. V shed 3 bases, J shed 3 bases, and the junction held 2 bases outside the gene matches. Per the germline V gene, CDR1 is LNHDA and CDR2 is SQIVND (reference sequence). This CDR3 spans 14 amino acids. In DNA form, the CDR3 reads TGTGCCAGTAGTATCGTAGCGGGAGAAGAGACCCAGTACTTC. Its translation: CASSIVAGEETQYF.

This clone turned up a few times. V usage is TRBV5-1 and J usage is TRBJ1-1; no clear D. From germline, CDR1 is SGHRS and CDR2 YFSETQ. With 7 bases removed from V and 2 bases from J, the gap between germline ends came to 15 bases. The CDR3 has 14 residues. In DNA form, the CDR3 reads TGCGCCAGCTGCTCCCCAGGCCTTAACACTGAAGCTTTCTTT. Its translation is CASCSPGLNTEAFF.

The genes are TRBV6-1 and TRBJ2-7, with TRBD2 identical over 9 bases. The V and J ends lost 1 base and 4 bases, in that order; junction bases with no gene match: 2. This CDR3 region has 14 residues. Germline V gene data show CDR1 as MNHNS and CDR2 as SASEGT. The CDR3 loop is CASSEGTSVYEQYF. The CDR3 bases are TGTGCCAGCAGTGAAGGGACTAGCGTGTACGAGCAGTACTTC.

A note on this clone: At one of its ends the junction is not consistent with the germline gene, which may arise from a read error. The J gene is TRBJ2-5, the V gene TRBV7-3; 8 positions agree with TRBD2. Germline V gene lookup returns CDR1 SGHTA and CDR2 FQGTGA. The CDR3 is made up of 14 amino acids. The CDR3, as DNA: TGTGCCAGCAGCATAACTAGCGGCCAAGAGACCCAGTACTTC. Translation gives CASSITSGQETQYF.

The chain uses TRBV28 and TRBJ1-2; D is ambiguous. This CDR3 region has 13 residues. Germline CDR1 reads MDHEN; CDR2 reads SYDVKM. With 8 bases removed from V and 5 bases from J, the gap between germline ends came to 15 bases. The CDR3 nucleotides are TGTGCCAGCTCGAGTGATTCACCTTATGGCTACACCTTC. Its translation: CASSSDSPYGYTF.

This chain joins TRBV21-1 and TRBJ2-7; TRBD2 reflects the table's D call only, with no check against the DNA. TRBV21-1 is labeled a pseudogene. This CDR3 is built from 20 residues. The CDR3 sequence is CASSKDRRPSGIRESYEQYF. CDR3 nucleotides: TGTGCCAGCAGCAAAGACAGGCGCCCTAGCGGGATAAGAGAGTCCTACGAGCAGTACTTC.

To note about this clone: Different DNA sequences within this sample yield the same CDR3. J is TRBJ2-7 and V is TRBV11-2, with a weak D call TRBD2 (5 bases). Per germline, CDR1 SGHAT and CDR2 FQNNGV. The CDR3 sequence is 13 residues long. V lost 3 bases and J 3 bases, leaving 9 bases between the germline ends. CDR3 sequence reads: CASSFGLLYEQYF. The DNA for the CDR3 is TGTGCCAGCAGCTTTGGACTCCTCTACGAGCAGTACTTC.

The chain links TRBV2 to TRBJ2-1; 8 bases map to TRBD2. In germline, CDR1 is SNHLY, CDR2 FYNNEI. This CDR3 has 15 amino acids. With V trimmed by 1 base and J by 6 bases, 5 bases remained unmatched. Here the CDR3 DNA reads TGTGCCAGCAGTGAAGAGGCTAGCGGGCCCAATGAGCAGTTCTTC. This encodes CASSEEASGPNEQFF.

The chain recombines TRBV28 with TRBJ2-2; 8 nucleotides align to TRBD1. CDR1 is MDHEN and CDR2 is SYDVKM in the germline V gene. The CDR3 runs to 14 residues. Germline trimming cut 9 bases from V and 3 bases from J; bases unmatched to any gene: 6. The CDR3: CASRTGSYTGELFF. The CDR3 DNA follows: TGTGCCAGTCGGACAGGGAGTTACACCGGGGAGCTGTTTTTT.

Turning to this clone: This sample includes further DNA sequences coding for the same CDR3. This rearrangement joins TRBV7-3 to TRBJ2-2; TRBD2 aligns across 15 bases. Looked up from germline, CDR1 is SGHTA and CDR2 is FQGTGA. This CDR3 comprises 16 residues. Losses at the gene ends were 3 bases for V and 5 bases for J; bases not matched to a gene: 1. The DNA of the CDR3 is TGTGCCAGCAGCTTGGGACTAGCGGGAGGTACCGGGGAGCTGTTTTTT. It encodes CASSLGLAGGTGELFF.

A single count supports this clone. V usage is TRBV27 and J usage is TRBJ2-1, with a weak D call TRBD2 (5 bases). Trimming stripped 3 bases from V and 0 bases from J, with 9 bases between. The CDR3 spans 15 residues. Germline values: CDR1 MNHEY, CDR2 SMNVEV (reference sequence). DNA for the CDR3: TGTGCCAGCAGTTTTATAGGGAGCTCCTACAATGAGCAGTTCTTC. It codes for CASSFIGSSYNEQFF.

The rearrangement joins TRBV2 to TRBJ2-7; 8 bases are a match to TRBD1. The CDR3 contains 14 residues. Per the germline V gene, CDR1 is SNHLY and CDR2 is FYNNEI. V trimming: 5 bases; J trimming: 2 bases; junction bases outside the gene matches: 5. CDR3 sequence (DNA): TGTGCCAGCAGTAACCAGGGGGCCGCCTACGAGCAGTACTTC. Translating gives CASSNQGAAYEQYF. Full variable domain (missing parts from reference TRBV2 and TRBJ2-7): EPEVTQTPSHQVTQMGQEVILRCVPISNHLYFYWYRQILGQKVEFLVSFYNNEISEKSEIFDDQFSVERPDGSNFTLKIRSTKLEDSAMYFCASSNQGAAYEQYFGPGTRLTVT.

The chain is built from TRBV11-2 and TRBJ1-5; a possible D gene is TRBD1 (5 bases). V was shortened by 5 bases and J by 9 bases, with 17 bases between the two germline ends. Germline CDR1 is SGHAT and CDR2 is FQNNGV. This CDR3 has 14 amino acids. This CDR3 reads CASSEQPGQGPQHF. Here the CDR3 DNA reads TGTGCCAGCAGCGAACAGCCAGGCCAGGGGCCCCAGCATTTT.

V is TRBV7-3 and J is TRBJ2-1, with 7 bases aligning to TRBD2. Per the germline V gene, CDR1 is SGHTA and CDR2 is FQGTGA. CDR3 length: 14 residues. J lost 10 bases, V lost 3 bases, and 9 bases had no gene match. The CDR3 bases are TGTGCCAGCAGCTTTGGGCGGGTGGGAGGGGAGCAGTTCTTC. Its protein product is CASSFGRVGGEQFF.

The rearrangement joins TRBV5-1 to TRBJ1-4, with D uncertain. The CDR3 covers 14 residues. The germline V gene encodes CDR1 SGHRS and CDR2 YFSETQ. The germline V and J ends were trimmed by 3 bases and 4 bases, with 10 bases remaining between them. The CDR3 spells CASSSDGDNEKLFF. The CDR3 bases are TGCGCCAGCAGCTCGGACGGGGATAATGAAAAACTGTTTTTT.

Turning to this clone: Relative to the germline gene, one junction end is altered; a read error may explain this. CDR3 in amino acids: CASSEDPSGDRGYTF. In DNA form, the CDR3 reads TGTGCCAGCAGCGAAGACCCTTCAGGGGACCGAGGCTACACCTTC. The chain uses TRBV2 and TRBJ1-2; maybe TRBD1 (6 bases). The CDR3 has 15 residues. Germline-derived CDR1 and CDR2 are SNHLY and FYNNEI.

The chain joins TRBV9 to TRBJ2-2; 11 bases line up with TRBD2. CDR1 and CDR2 from the germline V gene are SGDLS and YYNGEE. After removal of 5 bases from V and 2 bases from J, the junction contained 5 bases not matched to a gene. The CDR3 is 16 amino acids. The chain's CDR3 is CASSETSGINTGELFF. The DNA of the CDR3 is TGTGCCAGCAGTGAGACTAGCGGGATTAACACCGGGGAGCTGTTTTTT.

The V and J genes are TRBV10-3 and TRBJ1-4, with D possibly TRBD1 on 5 matching bases. In germline, CDR1 is ENHRY, CDR2 SYGVKD. V gave up 2 bases and J gave up 0 bases, with 10 bases separating them. The CDR3 has 16 amino acids. The CDR3 DNA is TGTGCCATCAGTGAGATAGCAGGGCCAACTAATGAAAAACTGTTTTTT. It encodes CAISEIAGPTNEKLFF.

The chain has TRBV16 and TRBJ1-5; TRBD1 is a possible D gene (6 bases). Germline V gives CDR1 KGHSY, CDR2 FQNENV. Trimming shortened V by 3 bases and J by 4 bases, and 13 bases separated the two germline ends. The CDR3 runs to 15 residues. The CDR3 loop reads CASSQDWTVNQPQHF. The CDR3 DNA follows: TGTGCCAGCAGCCAGGATTGGACAGTTAATCAGCCCCAGCATTTT.

The rearrangement joins TRBV29-1 to TRBJ2-2; TRBD1 might be the D (5 bases). CDR1 SQVTM and CDR2 ANQGSEA come from the germline V gene. There are 14 residues in the CDR3. V lost 7 bases and J 1 base, leaving 13 bases between the germline ends. CDR3 in amino acids: CSASVQGNTGELFF. DNA for the CDR3: TGCAGCGCATCGGTGCAGGGGAACACCGGGGAGCTGTTTTTT.